This is a list of T cell receptor beta chains from one sample in a study of the immune and genomic landscape of osteosarcoma. The data were produced by immunoSEQ multiplex PCR, yet TCRdb's version contains in-frame clones alone and is incomplete. The table shows a few hundred clones, with 85% occurring only once. The material sequenced was metastatic tumor tissue from the lung. These receptors all stem from a girl under 18 with osteosarcoma. Each CDR3 is given with its conserved first and last residue. D genes are given only for firm matches. The size entry is marked missing in some rows and otherwise reads once, few, many or a size class.

d_call	v_call	j_call	clone_size	cdr3_nt	cdr3_aa
TRBD2	TRBV5-5	TRBJ2-5	NA	TGTGCCAGCAGCTTTGCTAGCGGGGGGCAGGATGGGGAGACCCAGTACTTC	CASSFASGGQDGETQYF
NA	TRBV7-2	TRBJ1-4	NA	TGTGCCAGCAGCTTAGAACAACGGAAACTGTTTTTT	CASSLEQRKLFF
NA	TRBV18	TRBJ1-2	NA	TGTGCCAGCTCACCAGGGTCAGGGAACTATGGCTACACCTTC	CASSPGSGNYGYTF
TRBD1	TRBV6-5	TRBJ1-5	NA	TGTGCCAGCAGTTACACGACAGGGCTCCGGCAGCCCCAGCATTTT	CASSYTTGLRQPQHF
NA	TRBV21-1	TRBJ1-3	NA	TGTGCCAGCAGCAGGCGCTCTGGAAACACCATATATTTT	CASSRRSGNTIYF
NA	TRBV29-1	TRBJ2-3	NA	TGCAGCGCTTACACCGGGTTCCAGCAGGCAGATACGCAGTATTTT	CSAYTGFQQADTQYF
NA	TRBV12-5	TRBJ2-3	NA	TGTGCTAGTGGTTTTGGGGGGGGCCTTTCTAGCACAGATACGCAGTATTTT	CASGFGGGLSSTDTQYF
NA	TRBV15	TRBJ1-2	once	TGTGCCACCATCGGGACGGTTACTAACTATGGCTACACCTTC	CATIGTVTNYGYTF
NA	TRBV5-1	TRBJ2-5	NA	TGCGCCAGCAGCTTGGCTCTAGCCCAAGAGACCCAGTACTTC	CASSLALAQETQYF
TRBD2	TRBV13	TRBJ2-7	NA	TGTGCCAGCAGCTTAAGCGGGGGGGCCGGAAACGAGCAGTACTTC	CASSLSGGAGNEQYF
TRBD1	TRBV2	TRBJ2-2	NA	TGTGCCAGCAGCGTAATTACAGGGGCCACCGGGGAGCTGTTTTTT	CASSVITGATGELFF
NA	TRBV7-2	TRBJ2-3	NA	TGTGCCAGCAGCCGAGCCCAAGGATCCGGCACAGATACGCAGTATTTT	CASSRAQGSGTDTQYF
NA	TRBV11-2	TRBJ1-4	NA	TGTGCCAGCAGCTTAGGACAGGCATGGGAAAAACTGTTTTTT	CASSLGQAWEKLFF
NA	TRBV5-4	TRBJ1-6	NA	TGTGCCAGCAGCTCCGGAACCTATAATTCACCCCTCCACTTT	CASSSGTYNSPLHF
NA	TRBV4-3	TRBJ2-3	NA	TGCGCCAGCAGCCAAGACCGTCAGGGGATACTTAGCACAGATACGCAGTATTTT	CASSQDRQGILSTDTQYF
TRBD1	TRBV6-5	TRBJ2-3	NA	TGTGCCAGCAGCTTACAGGGGGCGGGGACAGATACGCAGTATTTT	CASSLQGAGTDTQYF
NA	TRBV5-6	TRBJ1-2	NA	TGTGCCAGCAGCTTGGTTGCGACGGCTCAAGTCTATGGCTACACCTTC	CASSLVATAQVYGYTF
NA	TRBV7-2	TRBJ2-3	NA	TGTGCCAGCAGCTCTTACGGGACTAGCACAGATACGCAGTATTTT	CASSSYGTSTDTQYF
TRBD2	TRBV7-2	TRBJ2-3	NA	TGTGCCAGCAGCCTGCTTAGCGGGGCAGATACGCAGTATTTT	CASSLLSGADTQYF
TRBD2	TRBV7-2	TRBJ2-3	NA	TGTGCCAGCAGCTTCGGGGGGGTGTATACGCAGTATTTT	CASSFGGVYTQYF
NA	TRBV15	TRBJ2-3	NA	TGTGCCACCAGCAGAGAGGAGGGACCCACAGATACGCAGTATTTT	CATSREEGPTDTQYF
TRBD1	TRBV9	TRBJ2-3	NA	TGTGCCAGCACCGTAGGACAGGGGGCGAATACGCAGTATTTT	CASTVGQGANTQYF
NA	TRBV11-1	TRBJ1-2	NA	TGTGCCAGCAGCTTACAGGGTTTCGTTACTGGCTACACCTTC	CASSLQGFVTGYTF
NA	TRBV19	TRBJ1-1	NA	TGTGCCAGTAGTATAGACAGGGGAGCCACTGAAGCTTTCTTT	CASSIDRGATEAFF
NA	TRBV25-1	TRBJ1-2	NA	TGTGCCAGCAGTGATCGTAAAGGCGGCTACACCTTC	CASSDRKGGYTF
TRBD1	TRBV5-6	TRBJ2-2	NA	TGTGCCAGCAGCCCAACCGGGACAGGGGTTTACACCGGGGAGCTGTTTTTT	CASSPTGTGVYTGELFF
NA	TRBV6-1	TRBJ1-6	NA	TGTGCCAGCAGTGAGGTGACAGGAAATAATTCACCCCTCCACTTT	CASSEVTGNNSPLHF
NA	TRBV5-1	TRBJ1-4	NA	TGCGCCAGCAGTTTTAGACAGGAGGCAACTAATGAAAAACTGTTTTTT	CASSFRQEATNEKLFF
NA	TRBV5-6	TRBJ1-2	NA	TGTGCCAGCAGCCCCGCTCCCGCTGCAACTCCTGTAGGCTACACCTTC	CASSPAPAATPVGYTF
TRBD2	TRBV29-1	TRBJ2-7	NA	TGCAGCGTTGACCCCGGGACTAGCGGAAACTACGAGCAGTACTTC	CSVDPGTSGNYEQYF
TRBD2	TRBV11-2	TRBJ2-2	NA	TGTGCCAGCAGCTTAGCGGGGGGGTACACCGGGGAGCTGTTTTTT	CASSLAGGYTGELFF
TRBD2	TRBV29-1	TRBJ2-5	NA	TGCAGCGCCCGAGGGACTAGCGGGGTAGAGACCCAGTACTTC	CSARGTSGVETQYF
NA	TRBV21-1	TRBJ1-1	NA	TGTGCCAGCAGTCCGGGCCTAGACACAATTCGCACTGAAGCTTTCTTT	CASSPGLDTIRTEAFF
NA	TRBV5-4	TRBJ2-5	NA	TGTGCCAGCAGCTTGTCCGGGGGCCTTCAAGAGACCCAGTACTTC	CASSLSGGLQETQYF
NA	TRBV2	TRBJ2-1	NA	TGTGCCAGCAGTGAATCCCGGGAATTTAATGAGCAGTTCTTC	CASSESREFNEQFF
NA	TRBV6-4	TRBJ2-2	NA	TGTGCCAGCAGTGACTCTGCCAGGGACACCGGGGAGCTGTTTTTT	CASSDSARDTGELFF
NA	TRBV4-3	TRBJ2-3	NA	TGCGCCAGCAGCCAAGGCCCCTCCGCAGATACGCAGTATTTT	CASSQGPSADTQYF
NA	TRBV5-1	TRBJ1-3	NA	TGCGCCAGCAGTGCGGCGACTACTGGAAACACCATATATTTT	CASSAATTGNTIYF
NA	TRBV30	TRBJ1-2	few	TGTGCCCATAAGGCCAATGGCTACACCTTC	CAHKANGYTF
NA	TRBV27	TRBJ2-7	few	TGTGCCAGCAGTTTGGGAACCTTCTACGAGCAGTACTTC	CASSLGTFYEQYF